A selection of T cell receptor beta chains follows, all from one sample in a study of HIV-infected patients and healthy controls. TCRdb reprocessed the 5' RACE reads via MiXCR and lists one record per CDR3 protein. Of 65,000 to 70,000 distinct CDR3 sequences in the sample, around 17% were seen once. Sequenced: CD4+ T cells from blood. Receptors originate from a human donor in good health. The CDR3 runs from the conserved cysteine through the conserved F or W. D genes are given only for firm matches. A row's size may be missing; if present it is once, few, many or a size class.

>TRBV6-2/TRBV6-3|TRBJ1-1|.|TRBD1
TGTGCCAGCAGTGAGAGGACAGGGCGGGGGCCTGAAGCTTTCTTT
CASSERTGRGPEAFF
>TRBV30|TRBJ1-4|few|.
TGTGCCTGGAGTGTATGGGGCAGGGCAGGTGAAAAACTGTTTTTT
CAWSVWGRAGEKLFF
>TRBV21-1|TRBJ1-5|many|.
TGTGCCAGCAGCCGAGGGGCCCCGGGACAGGGAAGCAATCAGCCCCAGCATTTT
CASSRGAPGQGSNQPQHF
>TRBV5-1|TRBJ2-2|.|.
TGCGCCAGCAGCTTGGTGGGCAGCGGGGAGCTGTTTTTT
CASSLVGSGELFF
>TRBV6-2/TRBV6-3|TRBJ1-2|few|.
TGTGCCAGCAGTTACCGAGGAGGAACAAACTATGGCTACACCTTC
CASSYRGGTNYGYTF
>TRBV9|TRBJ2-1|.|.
TGTGCCAGCAGCAACAACGGACTCCCCGTATACAATGAGCAGTTCTTC
CASSNNGLPVYNEQFF
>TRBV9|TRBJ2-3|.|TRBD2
TGTACCAGCAGCGTATTAGCGGGGGGCACAGATACGCAGTATTTT
CTSSVLAGGTDTQYF
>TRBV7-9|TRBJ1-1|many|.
TGTGCCAGCAGCTTAGTGGGGGACACTGAAGCTTTCTTT
CASSLVGDTEAFF
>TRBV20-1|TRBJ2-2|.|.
TGCAGTGCTAGTCCACAGTACACCGGGGAGCTGTTTTTT
CSASPQYTGELFF
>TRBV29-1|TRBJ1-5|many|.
TGCAGCGTTGAAGATCGTTCGGGGGAGAATCAGGGAATTAATCAGCCCCAGCATTTT
CSVEDRSGENQGINQPQHF
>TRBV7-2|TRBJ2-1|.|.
TGTGCCAGCAGCTTGAGCTCCTACAATGAGCACTTCTTC
CASSLSSYNEHFF
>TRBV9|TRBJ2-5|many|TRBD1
TGTGCCAGCAGCGTAGCCCCTCCGGGACAGGGCCGCCAAGAGACCCAGTACTTC
CASSVAPPGQGRQETQYF
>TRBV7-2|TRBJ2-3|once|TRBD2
TGTGCCAGCAGATTGGCGGGAGGCACTGATACGCAGTATTTT
CASRLAGGTDTQYF
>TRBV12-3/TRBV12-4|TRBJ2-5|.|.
TGTGCCAGCAGTAGAGCGGCCTCGGGAGAGACCCAGTACTTC
CASSRAASGETQYF
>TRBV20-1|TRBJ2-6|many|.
TGCAGTGCTAGGGACCTAGGGGCCAACGTCCTGACTTTC
CSARDLGANVLTF
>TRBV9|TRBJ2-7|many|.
TGTGCCAGCAGCCCTAGGACCGATTCCTACGAGCAGTACTTC
CASSPRTDSYEQYF
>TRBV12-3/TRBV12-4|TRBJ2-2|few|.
TGTGCCTCCTATTATAGGGAGGGGGGATCCGGGGAGCTGTTTTTT
CASYYREGGSGELFF
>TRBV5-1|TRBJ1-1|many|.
TGCGCCAGCCAGGACGGGAACACTGAAGCTTTCTTT
CASQDGNTEAFF
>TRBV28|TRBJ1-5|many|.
TGTGCCAGCAGTTTTACAGGCCGTAGCAATCAGCCCCAGCATTTT
CASSFTGRSNQPQHF
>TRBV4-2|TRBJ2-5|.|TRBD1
TGTGCCAGCAGCCAAGGCACAGGGGCCGGGGAGACCCAGTACTTC
CASSQGTGAGETQYF
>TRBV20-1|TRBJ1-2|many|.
TGCAGCAGTCCCCATGCGGGACCTAAACAGGCTAACTATGGCTACACCTTC
CSSPHAGPKQANYGYTF
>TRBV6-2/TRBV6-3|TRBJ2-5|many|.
TGTGCCAGCAGTTACTCGATAATCCGTCAAGAGACCCAGTACTTC
CASSYSIIRQETQYF
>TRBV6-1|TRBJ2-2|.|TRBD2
TGTGCCAGCACCTCGAGGTCCCTAGCGGGAGCGGCAGACACCGGGGAGCTGTTTTTT
CASTSRSLAGAADTGELFF
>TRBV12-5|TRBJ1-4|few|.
TGTGCTAGTGGTTGGAATGAAAAACTGTTTTTT
CASGWNEKLFF
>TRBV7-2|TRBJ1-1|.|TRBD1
TGTGCCAGCAGCCCGAATGACAGGGAAAGCCCTAGGGACACTGAAGCTTTCTTT
CASSPNDRESPRDTEAFF
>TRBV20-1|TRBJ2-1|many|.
TGCAGTGCTATCCTTAACTCCTACAATGAGCAGTTCTTC
CSAILNSYNEQFF
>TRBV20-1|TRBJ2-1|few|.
TGCAGTGCTAGAGGGTGGACCCGGGGACTCCTCTACAATGAGCAGTTCTTC
CSARGWTRGLLYNEQFF
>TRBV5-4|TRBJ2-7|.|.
TGTGCCAGCAGCTTTAAGGACAGATACTACGAGCAGTACTTC
CASSFKDRYYEQYF
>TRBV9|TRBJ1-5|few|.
TGTGCCAGCAGCCTTGACTCAGGGGTGGATCAGCCCCAGCATTTT
CASSLDSGVDQPQHF
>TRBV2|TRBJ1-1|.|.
TGTGCCAGCAAAAGCTGGGCCAACACTGAAGCTTTCTTT
CASKSWANTEAFF
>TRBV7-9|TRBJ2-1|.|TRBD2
TGTGCCAGCAGCCCCCTTCCGGGACTAGCGGGTACTGAGCAGTTCTTC
CASSPLPGLAGTEQFF
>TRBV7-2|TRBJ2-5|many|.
TGTGCCAGCACCAATCGTCGGGGCGACGAGACCCAGTACTTC
CASTNRRGDETQYF
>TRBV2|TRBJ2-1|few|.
TGTGCCAGCAGAGGGGCGGTTGGTGAGCAGTTCTTC
CASRGAVGEQFF
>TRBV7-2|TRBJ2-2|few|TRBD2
TGTGCCAGCAGCTGGGGGGGACCGGCGAACACCGGGGAGCTGTTTTTT
CASSWGGPANTGELFF
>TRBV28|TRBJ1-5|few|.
TGTGCCAGCAGTCCTCCTTACAATCAGCCCCAGCATTTT
CASSPPYNQPQHF
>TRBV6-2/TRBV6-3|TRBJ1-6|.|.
TGTGCCAGCCGGGCAGGGAGGGTGATTTCACCCCTCCACTTT
CASRAGRVISPLHF
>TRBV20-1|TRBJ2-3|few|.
TGCAGTGCTAGAGTCCCCAGGAGCACAGATACGCAGTATTTT
CSARVPRSTDTQYF
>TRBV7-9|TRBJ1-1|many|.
TGTGCCAGCAGTATCGGGACACTCAAAGCTTTCTTT
CASSIGTLKAFF
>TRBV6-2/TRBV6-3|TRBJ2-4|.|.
TGTGCCAGCAGTTACCGCCTTCCTGAAGCCAAAAACATTCAGTACTTC
CASSYRLPEAKNIQYF
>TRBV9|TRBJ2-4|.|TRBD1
TGTGCCAGCAGCGTAGAACAGGGGTACATTCAGTACTTC
CASSVEQGYIQYF
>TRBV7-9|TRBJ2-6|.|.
TGTGCCAGCAGCTTAGGGTCAGGGGCGCTCTCTGGGGCCAACGTCCTGACTTTC
CASSLGSGALSGANVLTF
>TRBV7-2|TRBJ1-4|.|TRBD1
TGTGCCAGCAGCTTAGACGAGGGACAGGGACGCGAAAAACTGTTTTTT
CASSLDEGQGREKLFF
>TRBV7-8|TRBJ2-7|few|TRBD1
TGTGCCAGCAGCTTTCGGGACAGCTCCTACGAGCAGTACTTC
CASSFRDSSYEQYF
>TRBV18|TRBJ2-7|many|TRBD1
TGTGCCAGCTCACCCGACAGGGTCACCGAGCAGTACTTC
CASSPDRVTEQYF
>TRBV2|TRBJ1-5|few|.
TGTGCCAGCAGTGCCGTCCGGACGGGCAATCAGCCCCAGCATTTT
CASSAVRTGNQPQHF
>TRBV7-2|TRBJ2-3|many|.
TGTGCCAGCAGCAATAAGCGCCAGCCAGATACGCAGTATTTT
CASSNKRQPDTQYF
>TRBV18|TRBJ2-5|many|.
TGTGCCAGCTCACCACCGTCGGGTCAAGAGACCCAGTACTTC
CASSPPSGQETQYF
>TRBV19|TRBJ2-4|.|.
TGTGCCAGTAGTTTGGTAGCTGGGAACATTCAGTACTTC
CASSLVAGNIQYF
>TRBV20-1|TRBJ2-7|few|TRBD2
TGCAGTGCTGGACTAGCGGGGGGGCGAACGTACGAGCAGTACTTC
CSAGLAGGRTYEQYF
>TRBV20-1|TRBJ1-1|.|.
TGCAGTGTGCTGCCTCGGGGCAGGAGAGCTTTCTTT
CSVLPRGRRAFF
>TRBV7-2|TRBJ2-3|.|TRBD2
TGTGCCAGCAGCTACGGGACTAGCGGAAGCACAGATACGCAGTATTTT
CASSYGTSGSTDTQYF
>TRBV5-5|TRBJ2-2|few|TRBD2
TGTGCCAGCAGCTCGGGACTAGCGGGAGGGCCTGGCGGGGAGCTGTTTTTT
CASSSGLAGGPGGELFF
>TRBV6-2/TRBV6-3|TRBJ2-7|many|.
TGTGCCAGCTCGGACGGTTACGAGCAGTACTTC
CASSDGYEQYF